This TCR beta chain was documented in a study of T-cell reconstitution after alpha-beta-depleted transplantation in children (dated by TCRdb to between 2015 and 2016). About the full investigation: Using TCR repertoire profiling, the study quantitatively followed how T-cell immune reconstitution unfolded in children after TCRalphabeta/CD19-depleted allogeneic hematopoietic cell transplantation.

The study at large found these results: Over subsequent months, a decline in hyperexpanded clone frequencies was noted, and after one year, T-cell counts and TCRbeta diversity were mostly ascribed to newly produced T cells. In some patients, the high TCRbeta diversity seen at day 60 was put down to recipient T cells and intrathymic progenitors that had survived conditioning. About two months after transplant, the apparently early recovery of alphabetaT-cell counts reportedly depended on just several hundred clones that had expanded rapidly and came from non-depleted graft cells.

Taken from the germline V gene, the CDR1 and CDR2 loops are MDHEN and SYDVKM. After removal of 5 bases from V and 7 bases from J, the junction retains 7 bases not matched to a gene. The CDR3 has 14 amino acids, counting the end cysteine and phenylalanine. This entry keeps only the CDR3 DNA: 42 bases, framed from base 1. The treatment or condition tag for this specimen amounts to: allogeneic hematopoietic cell transplantation with graft depleted of TCRalphabeta T cells and CD19 B cells. TCRalphabeta/CD19-depleted allogeneic hematopoietic cell grafts were given to the transplant recipients, all of whom were children. In this sample, this clonotype turned up many times. The clone's antigen remains unknown. No base qualities exist here, and no much larger clone lies one base off it. Libraries were constructed by PCR. Instrument used: Illumina HiSeq 2500. TCR library preparation used molecular barcoding, with unique molecular identifiers applied to normalize quantification of the TCRbeta repertoire. The public reads were run again by TCRdb, first through fastp at Q25 and then through MiXCR, and only productive beta chains were kept. CDR3 protein duplicates are merged, each entry listing the most common genes and DNA. The table for this sample lists about 300,000 distinct CDR3 sequences; roughly 7.8% of them were counted only once. Together, the top ten hold around 10% of the sample.

The source of this sequence is a female patient aged 2-10 years who had a stem cell transplant for Fanconi anemia, so the T cells may come from the graft donor. The sequence links TRBV28 to TRBJ2-2; TRBD2 fits 7 bases in the junction. Sequenced material: peripheral blood, taken 360 days after TCRalphabeta/CD19-depleted stem cell transplant. The CDR3 protein: CASSQRGMGGELFF. The nucleotides read TGTGCCAGCAGTCAGCGGGGAATGGGCGGGGAGCTGTTTTTT.